This TCR beta chain was identified during a study of blood T cell repertoires in COVID-19 (dated by TCRdb to between 2020 and 2021). With respect to the entire study: Samples covering the acute and convalescent phases of COVID-19 were provided by collaborators in the United States, Italy and Spain. The prospective study material was composed of cDNA or gDNA derived from T cells, B-cell-depleted T cells, or PBMCs. Subjects who had been exposed to COVID-19, were actively infected with it, or had recovered from it provided the deeply sampled blood TCRbeta repertoires that made up the dataset. The repertoires were released in a freely available public database meant as a resource for research on the immune response to SARS-CoV-2. The samples were drawn from the first 160 participants of the ongoing ImmuneRACE study and from over 950 subjects provided by 6 global collaborators. Sample metadata almost always included a de-identified subject ID, COVID-19 status, age in years and sex. Where HLA class I and class II types were available, the types were taken from metadata supplied by the sample provider, not from assay-based typing.

V and J are trimmed by 1 base and 3 bases, and the gene matches miss 5 bases of the junction. The CDR3 measures 18 amino acids from cysteine to phenylalanine. Of the read, only the CDR3 DNA is kept; its 54 bases are in frame from base 1. According to the germline V gene, CDR1 reads SGHTA and CDR2 reads FQGNSA. For this clone: It lacks a known antigen. Within one base of it there is no much larger clone, and no base qualities were kept.

TCRbeta CDR3 regions were amplified from genomic DNA by means of the immunoSEQ Assay, a bias-controlled multiplex PCR. The paper's processing steps were these. The number of nucleated cells in each sample was estimated by amplification of reference gene primers within the assay. To quantify the absolute abundance of each unique TCRbeta CDR3 rearrangement, sequence reads were collapsed and filtered. For each sample, productive Simpson clonality was calculated by taking the square root of Simpson's diversity index across productive rearrangements. TCRdb retrieved this table from immuneACCESS and kept in-frame rearrangements only. Not all clones are present; in checked studies, unresolved V genes account for under half, and no reason is known for the remainder. V, J and clone size are taken as reported in that table, and D and trimming were inferred from the DNA itself. In all, the sample holds under 140,000 clones, and nearly 80% of those were seen once. The ten largest make up more than 15% of the sample.

Each collaborating institution followed its own protocols to collect whole blood in K2EDTA tubes. For TCRbeta analysis, collaborators shipped samples as frozen whole blood, isolated PBMCs, or DNA extracted from either of those sample types. What the work shows at the level of the full study, not this receptor alone: Clinical and demographic metadata were provided uncurated, with the amount varying by source and participant.

The rearranged chain carries TRBV7-2 and TRBJ2-1, with TRBD2 matching 14 junction bases. Sequenced sample: peripheral blood. This sequence was found in a woman older than 75 with active or convalescent COVID-19. CDR3 sequence: CASSLGLAGGLYYNEQFF. The DNA sequence follows: TGTGCCAGCAGCTTAGGACTAGCGGGAGGGCTATACTACAATGAGCAGTTCTTC.